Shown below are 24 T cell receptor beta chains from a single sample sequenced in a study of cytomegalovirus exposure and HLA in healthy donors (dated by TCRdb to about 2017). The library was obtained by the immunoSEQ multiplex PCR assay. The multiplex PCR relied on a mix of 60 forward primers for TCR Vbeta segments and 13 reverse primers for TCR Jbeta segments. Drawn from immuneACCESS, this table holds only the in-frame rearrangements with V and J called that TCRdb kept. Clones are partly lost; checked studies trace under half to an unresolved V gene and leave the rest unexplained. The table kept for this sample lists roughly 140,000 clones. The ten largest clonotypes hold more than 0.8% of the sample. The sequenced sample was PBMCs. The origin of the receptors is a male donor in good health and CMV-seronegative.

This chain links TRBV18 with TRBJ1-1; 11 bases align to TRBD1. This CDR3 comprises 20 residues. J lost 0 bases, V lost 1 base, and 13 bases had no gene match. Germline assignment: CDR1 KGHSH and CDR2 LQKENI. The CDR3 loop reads CASSPREGQGGTHMNTEAFF. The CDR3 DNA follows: TGTGCCAGCTCACCACGTGAGGGACAGGGGGGCACGCACATGAACACTGAAGCTTTCTTT.

In DNA, the CDR3 is TGTGCCAGCAGCAAACAGGGGAGCGGCTACACCTTC. This encodes CASSKQGSGYTF. The chain has TRBV7-9 and TRBJ1-2; TRBD1 matches 7 bases. Germline V CDR1 and CDR2: SEHNR, FQNEAQ (reference sequence). There are 12 residues in the CDR3. The J segment lost 8 bases and the V segment lost 5 bases, leaving 5 bases of the junction unmatched.

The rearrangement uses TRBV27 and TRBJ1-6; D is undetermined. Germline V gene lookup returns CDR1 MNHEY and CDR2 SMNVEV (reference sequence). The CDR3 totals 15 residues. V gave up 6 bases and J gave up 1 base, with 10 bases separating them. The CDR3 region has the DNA TGTGCCAGCAGCCCTGGTAGATCCTATAATTCACCCCTCCACTTT. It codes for CASSPGRSYNSPLHF.

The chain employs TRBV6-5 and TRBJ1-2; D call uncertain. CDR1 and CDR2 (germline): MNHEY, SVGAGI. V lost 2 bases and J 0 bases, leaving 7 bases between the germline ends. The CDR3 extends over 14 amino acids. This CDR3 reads CASSYSGSNYGYTF. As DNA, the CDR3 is TGTGCCAGCAGTTACAGCGGCTCTAACTATGGCTACACCTTC.

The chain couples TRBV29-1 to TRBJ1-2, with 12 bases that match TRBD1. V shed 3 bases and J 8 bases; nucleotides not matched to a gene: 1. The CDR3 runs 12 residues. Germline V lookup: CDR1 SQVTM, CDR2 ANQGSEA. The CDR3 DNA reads TGCAGCGTTGAGGGACAGGGGGCCGGCTACACCTTC. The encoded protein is CSVEGQGAGYTF.

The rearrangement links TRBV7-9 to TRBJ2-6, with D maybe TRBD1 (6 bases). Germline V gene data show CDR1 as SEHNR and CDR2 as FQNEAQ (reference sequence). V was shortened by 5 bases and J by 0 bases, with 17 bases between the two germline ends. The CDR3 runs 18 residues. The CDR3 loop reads CASSPGFTGYSGANVLTF. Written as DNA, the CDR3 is TGTGCCAGCAGCCCTGGATTTACAGGGTACTCTGGGGCCAACGTCCTGACTTTC.

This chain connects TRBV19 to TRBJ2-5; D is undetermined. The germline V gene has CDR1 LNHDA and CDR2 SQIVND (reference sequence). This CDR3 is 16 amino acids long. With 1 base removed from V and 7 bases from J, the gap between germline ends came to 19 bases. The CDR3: CASSIGSVSALGTQYF. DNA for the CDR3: TGTGCCAGTAGTATAGGAAGCGTTTCTGCTCTTGGGACCCAGTACTTC.

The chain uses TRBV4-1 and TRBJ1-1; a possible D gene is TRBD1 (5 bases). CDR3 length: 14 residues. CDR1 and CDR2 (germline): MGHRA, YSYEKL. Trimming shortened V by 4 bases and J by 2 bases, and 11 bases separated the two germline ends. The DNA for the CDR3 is TGCGCCAGCAGCCTCGGGGGAATCAACACTGAAGCTTTCTTT. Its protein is CASSLGGINTEAFF.

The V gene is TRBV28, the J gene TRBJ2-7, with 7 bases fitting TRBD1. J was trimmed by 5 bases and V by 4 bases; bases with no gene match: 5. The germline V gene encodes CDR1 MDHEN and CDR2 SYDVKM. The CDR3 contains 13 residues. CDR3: CASSSGGLNEQYF. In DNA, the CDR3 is TGTGCCAGCAGTTCAGGGGGTCTCAACGAGCAGTACTTC.

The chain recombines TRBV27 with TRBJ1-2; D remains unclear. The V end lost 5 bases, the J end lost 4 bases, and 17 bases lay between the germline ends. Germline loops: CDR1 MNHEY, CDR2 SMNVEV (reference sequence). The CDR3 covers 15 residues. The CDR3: CASSPTWAVIYGYTF. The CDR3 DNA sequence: TGTGCCAGCAGTCCCACGTGGGCAGTCATCTATGGCTACACCTTC.

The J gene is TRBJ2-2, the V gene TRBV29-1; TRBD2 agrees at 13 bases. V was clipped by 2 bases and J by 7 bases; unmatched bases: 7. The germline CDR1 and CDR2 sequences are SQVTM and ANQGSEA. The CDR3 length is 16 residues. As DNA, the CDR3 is TGCAGCGTTGAAACCGGGACTAGCGGGATAGTCGGGGAGCTGTTTTTT. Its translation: CSVETGTSGIVGELFF.

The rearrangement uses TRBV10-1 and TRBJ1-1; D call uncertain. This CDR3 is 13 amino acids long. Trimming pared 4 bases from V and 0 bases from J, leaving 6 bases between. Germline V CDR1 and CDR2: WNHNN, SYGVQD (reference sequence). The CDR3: CASSVGMNTEAFF. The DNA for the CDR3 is TGCGCCAGCAGTGTGGGCATGAACACTGAAGCTTTCTTT.

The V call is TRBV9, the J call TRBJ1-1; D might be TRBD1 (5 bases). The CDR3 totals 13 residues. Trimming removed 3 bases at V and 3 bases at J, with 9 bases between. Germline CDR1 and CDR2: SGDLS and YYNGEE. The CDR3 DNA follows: TGTGCCAGCAGCGAATCAGGGTACACTGAAGCTTTCTTT. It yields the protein CASSESGYTEAFF.

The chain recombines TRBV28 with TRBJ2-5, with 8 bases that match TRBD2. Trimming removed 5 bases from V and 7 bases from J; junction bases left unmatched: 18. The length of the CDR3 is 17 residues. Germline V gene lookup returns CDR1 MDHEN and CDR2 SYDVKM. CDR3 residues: CASSKAGGAGGSRTQYF. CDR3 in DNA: TGTGCCAGCAGTAAGGCGGGTGGGGCGGGGGGTTCTCGGACCCAGTACTTC.

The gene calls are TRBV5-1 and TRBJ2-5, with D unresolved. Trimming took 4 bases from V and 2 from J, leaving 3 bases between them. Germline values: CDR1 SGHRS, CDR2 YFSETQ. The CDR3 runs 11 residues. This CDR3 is CASSTQETQYF. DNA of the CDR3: TGCGCCAGCAGCACACAAGAGACCCAGTACTTC.

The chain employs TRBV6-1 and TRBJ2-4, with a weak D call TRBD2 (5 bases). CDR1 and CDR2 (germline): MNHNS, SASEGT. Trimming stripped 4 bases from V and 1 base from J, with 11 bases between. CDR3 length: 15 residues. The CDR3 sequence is CASSAGGTAKNIQYF. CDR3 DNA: TGTGCCAGCAGTGCTGGAGGTACGGCCAAAAACATTCAGTACTTC.

The CDR3 bases are TGTGCCAGCAGCTTAGCGGTGGAGTACGAGCAGTACTTC. Encoded protein: CASSLAVEYEQYF. This chain uses TRBV7-2 with TRBJ2-7; D remains ambiguous. CDR3 length: 13 amino acids. Germline CDR1 reads SGHTA; CDR2 reads FQGNSA. The ends were cut back, 0 bases at V and 4 bases at J, with 7 bases in the middle. The variable domain in full, completed from reference TRBV7-2 and TRBJ2-7, reads GAGVSQSPSNKVTEKGKDVELRCDPISGHTALYWYRQSLGQGLEFLIYFQGNSAPDKSGLPSDRFSAERTGGSVSTLTIQRTQQEDSAVYLCASSLAVEYEQYFGPGTRLTVT.

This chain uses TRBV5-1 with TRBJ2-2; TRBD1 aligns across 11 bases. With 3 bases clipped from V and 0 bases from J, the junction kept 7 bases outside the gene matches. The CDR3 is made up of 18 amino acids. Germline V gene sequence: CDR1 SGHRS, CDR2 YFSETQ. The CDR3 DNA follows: TGCGCCAGCAGCTCGGGACAGGGGGTTTTCACGAACACCGGGGAGCTGTTTTTT. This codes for CASSSGQGVFTNTGELFF.

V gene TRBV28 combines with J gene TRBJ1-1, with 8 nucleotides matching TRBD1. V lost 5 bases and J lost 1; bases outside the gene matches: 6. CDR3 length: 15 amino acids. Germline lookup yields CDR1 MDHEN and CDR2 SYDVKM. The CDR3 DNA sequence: TGTGCCAGCAGTCTCAGGGGGCTGGGGAACACTGAAGCTTTCTTT. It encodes CASSLRGLGNTEAFF.

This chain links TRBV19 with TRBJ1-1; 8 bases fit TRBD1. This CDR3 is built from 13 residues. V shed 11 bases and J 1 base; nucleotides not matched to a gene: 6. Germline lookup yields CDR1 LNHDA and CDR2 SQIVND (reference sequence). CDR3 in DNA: TGTGCCGCAGGGGGCCGCACGAACACTGAAGCTTTCTTT. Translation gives CAAGGRTNTEAFF. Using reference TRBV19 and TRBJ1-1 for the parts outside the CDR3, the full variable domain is DGGITQSPKYLFRKEGQNVTLSCEQNLNHDAMYWYRQDPGQGLRLIYYSQIVNDFQKGDIAEGYSVSREKKESFPLTVTSAQKNPTAFYLCAAGGRTNTEAFFGQGTRLTVV.

The CDR3, as DNA: TGTGCCAGCATTCAGTCTCAGGGTGAGGACACTGAAGCTTTCTTT. This encodes CASIQSQGEDTEAFF. The chain has TRBV6-5 and TRBJ1-1, with a weak D call TRBD1 (5 bases). This CDR3 comprises 15 residues. CDR1 is MNHEY, CDR2 SVGAGI, per germline. Deletions cut 7 bases from V and 3 bases from J, with 18 bases between.

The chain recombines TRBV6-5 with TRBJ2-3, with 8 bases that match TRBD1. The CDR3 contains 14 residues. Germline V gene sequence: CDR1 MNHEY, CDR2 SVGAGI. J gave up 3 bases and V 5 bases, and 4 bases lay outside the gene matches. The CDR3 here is CASSTGTGTDTQYF. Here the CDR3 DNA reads TGTGCCAGCAGTACCGGGACAGGAACAGATACGCAGTATTTT.

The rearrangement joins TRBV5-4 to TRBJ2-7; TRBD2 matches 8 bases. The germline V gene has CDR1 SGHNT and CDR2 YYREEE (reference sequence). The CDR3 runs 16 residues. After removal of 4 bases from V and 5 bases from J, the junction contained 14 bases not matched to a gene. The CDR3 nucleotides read TGTGCCAGCAGCCCGGGACTAAGCGGGAGTAGCCACGAGCAGTACTTC. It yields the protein CASSPGLSGSSHEQYF. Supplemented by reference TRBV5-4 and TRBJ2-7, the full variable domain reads ETGVTQSPTHLIKTRGQQVTLRCSSQSGHNTVSWYQQALGQGPQFIFQYYREEENGRGNFPPRFSGLQFPNYSSELNVNALELDDSALYLCASSPGLSGSSHEQYFGPGTRLTVT.

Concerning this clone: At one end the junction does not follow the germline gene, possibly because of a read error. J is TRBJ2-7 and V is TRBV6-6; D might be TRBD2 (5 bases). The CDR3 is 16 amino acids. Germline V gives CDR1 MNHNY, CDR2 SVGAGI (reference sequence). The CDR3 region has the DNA TGTGCCGGCAGCCTACCCCCGGGGTCGGTCTCCTACGAGCAGTACTTC. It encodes CAGSLPPGSVSYEQYF.